Listed here are 25 T cell receptor beta chains from one sample, sequenced in a study of PD-L1 blockade in urothelial cancer. Produced via immunoSEQ multiplex PCR; TCRdb's table is partial and in-frame only. Of over 45,000 clones listed, nearly 90% are singletons. The sample consisted of PBMCs, taken around atezolizumab (anti-PD-L1) treatment. The source is a man between 60 and 75 years old with urothelial cancer.

The chain has TRBV5-5 and TRBJ1-2; no clear D. The CDR3 runs 15 residues. Trimming left V 2 bases short and J 5 bases short, with 16 bases between. Germline-derived CDR1 and CDR2 are SGHKS and YYEKEE (reference sequence). CDR3 DNA: TGTGCCAGCAGCTTACAAAATCTTCGGGAGTATGGCTACACCTTC. This gives the protein CASSLQNLREYGYTF.

This clone was picked up a small number of times. This sequence joins TRBV19 and TRBJ2-7; D perhaps matches TRBD1 (5 bases). This CDR3 contains 15 residues. Germline V CDR1 and CDR2: LNHDA, SQIVND (reference sequence). The germline V and J ends were trimmed by 2 bases and 4 bases, with 15 bases remaining between them. CDR3 DNA: TGTGCCAGTAGTATATCCCACGAGACAGTTTACGAGCAGTACTTC. Its protein is CASSISHETVYEQYF.

This sequence joins TRBV2 and TRBJ2-1, with D possibly TRBD1 on 6 matching bases. V was trimmed by 8 bases and J by 0 bases, leaving 11 bases between them. CDR1 is SNHLY and CDR2 is FYNNEI in the germline V gene. The length of the CDR3 is 14 residues. The CDR3 region is CASSGQISYNEQFF. The DNA for the CDR3 is TGTGCCAGCTCTGGACAGATCTCCTACAATGAGCAGTTCTTC.

The chain employs TRBV9 and TRBJ2-1; D is uncertain. V was trimmed by 0 bases and J by 0 bases, leaving 4 bases between them. Germline V gene sequence: CDR1 SGDLS, CDR2 YYNGEE. The CDR3 sequence is 14 residues long. The CDR3 is CASSVVSSYNEQFF. CDR3 coding DNA: TGTGCCAGCAGCGTAGTTAGCTCCTACAATGAGCAGTTCTTC.

This rearrangement joins TRBV7-2 to TRBJ1-1; the D gene is possibly TRBD1 (5 bases). The CDR3 extends over 13 amino acids. Germline CDR1 SGHTA, CDR2 FQGNSA. V lost 5 bases to trimming and J lost 11 bases, with 18 bases between them. CDR3 loop: CASSPPAGRGAFF. DNA of the CDR3: TGTGCCAGCAGCCCCCCCGCAGGCCGGGGGGCTTTCTTT.

The genes are TRBV19 and TRBJ2-1; D not certain. The germline gives CDR1 LNHDA, CDR2 SQIVND (reference sequence). V was cut by 5 bases and J by 0 bases, with 11 bases left in between. CDR3 length: 15 amino acids. The CDR3: CASSSLPGSYNEQFF. The CDR3 bases are TGTGCCAGTAGTTCACTTCCTGGCTCCTACAATGAGCAGTTCTTC.

V is TRBV27 and J is TRBJ2-3, with D perhaps TRBD2 (6 bases). V was pared by 4 bases and J by 6 bases, with 14 bases between. The CDR3 length is 14 residues. CDR1 is MNHEY, CDR2 SMNVEV, per germline (reference sequence). DNA of the CDR3: TGTGCCAGCAGTTATCGGCCGCTAGCGGATACGCAGTATTTT. It encodes CASSYRPLADTQYF.

The chain employs TRBV5-5 and TRBJ2-3, with a tentative D call TRBD2 (6 bases). V gave up 2 bases and J gave up 2 bases, with 18 bases separating them. The CDR3 length is 17 residues. CDR1 and CDR2 (germline): SGHKS, YYEKEE (reference sequence). The CDR3, as DNA: TGTGCCAGCAGCTTTACCTTGGGGACTGACGACACAGATACGCAGTATTTT. This codes for CASSFTLGTDDTDTQYF.

This chain uses TRBV28 with TRBJ1-5; the D gene is possibly TRBD1 (5 bases). The length of the CDR3 is 16 residues. Germline-derived CDR1 and CDR2 are MDHEN and SYDVKM. With 7 bases removed from V and 7 bases from J, the gap between germline ends came to 23 bases. CDR3 in DNA: TGTGCCAGCACCAAAGCTCGCAGGTCGGGGGTACAGCCCCAGCATTTT. The encoded protein is CASTKARRSGVQPQHF. The whole variable domain, remainder taken from reference TRBV28 and TRBJ1-5, is DVKVTQSSRYLVKRTGEKVFLECVQDMDHENMFWYRQDPGLGLRLIYFSYDVKMKEKGDIPEGYSVSREKKERFSLILESASTNQTSMYLCASTKARRSGVQPQHFGDGTRLSIL.

The chain combines TRBV30 with TRBJ1-2; the D gene is possibly TRBD1 (5 bases). The CDR3 totals 15 residues. Germline-derived CDR1 and CDR2 are GTSNPN and SVGIG (reference sequence). Between the trimmed V and J ends, which lost 4 bases and 8 bases, there was a span of 23 bases. The CDR3, as DNA: TGTGCCTGGAAACCCCTCGAGGTTAGGGGTGACGGCTACACCTTC. The encoded protein is CAWKPLEVRGDGYTF. The entire variable domain, with the rest obtained from reference TRBV30 and TRBJ1-2, is as follows: SQTIHQWPATLVQPVGSPLSLECTVEGTSNPNLYWYRQAAGRGLQLLFYSVGIGQISSEVPQNLSASRPQDRQFILSSKKLLLSDSGFYLCAWKPLEVRGDGYTFGSGTRLTVV.

The genes are TRBV21-1 and TRBJ2-7; the listed D gene, TRBD1, was not tested against the DNA. TRBV21-1 is flagged as a pseudogene. This CDR3 is 14 amino acids long. CDR3 sequence: CASSKEGRGYEQYF. For the CDR3, the DNA is TGTGCCAGCAGCAAAGAAGGCAGGGGCTACGAGCAGTACTTC.

The chain combines TRBV19 with TRBJ1-5; possibly TRBD1 for D (5 bases). Germline lookup yields CDR1 LNHDA and CDR2 SQIVND (reference sequence). The CDR3 has 14 residues. V gave up 7 bases and J gave up 3 bases, with 13 bases separating them. The chain's CDR3 is CASKFRQHNQPQHF. The CDR3 nucleotides read TGTGCCAGTAAGTTTCGACAGCACAATCAGCCCCAGCATTTT.

The rearrangement joins TRBV19 to TRBJ1-5; TRBD1 matches at 7 bases. The CDR3 extends over 19 amino acids. The germline CDR1 and CDR2 sequences are LNHDA and SQIVND (reference sequence). V lost 3 bases, J lost 0 bases, and 14 bases stayed unmatched. The CDR3 is CASSIGFRDSGYSNQPQHF. For the CDR3, the DNA is TGTGCCAGTAGTATCGGTTTCCGGGACAGTGGATATAGCAATCAGCCCCAGCATTTT.

The rearrangement uses TRBV4-1 and TRBJ1-1, with D possibly matching TRBD1 (6 bases). CDR1 and CDR2 (germline): MGHRA, YSYEKL. With 1 base removed from V and 7 bases from J, the gap between germline ends came to 16 bases. The CDR3 covers 15 residues. CDR3 nucleotides: TGCGCCAGCAGCCAAGGGGTGGGGGCGCAAAATGAAGCTTTCTTT. It translates to CASSQGVGAQNEAFF.

The V call is TRBV5-6, the J call TRBJ1-1; D is uncertain. V was shortened by 4 bases and J by 11 bases, with 15 bases between the two germline ends. The CDR3 runs to 12 residues. Germline values: CDR1 SGHDT, CDR2 YYEEEE. The CDR3 coding sequence is TGTGCCAGCAGCGTGGGGTTGGGTAGCGCTTTCTTT. Amino acids: CASSVGLGSAFF.

The chain is built from TRBV5-1 and TRBJ2-1; 8 positions match TRBD1. CDR1 and CDR2 from the germline V gene are SGHRS and YFSETQ. This CDR3 region has 15 residues. J was trimmed by 1 base and V by 4 bases; bases with no gene match: 4. The CDR3 is CASSTGTGSYNEQFF. For the CDR3, the DNA is TGCGCCAGCAGCACCGGGACAGGATCCTACAATGAGCAGTTCTTC. Based on the CDR3 plus reference TRBV5-1 and TRBJ2-1, the full variable domain is KAGVTQTPRYLIKTRGQQVTLSCSPISGHRSVSWYQQTPGQGLQFLFEYFSETQRNKGNFPGRFSGRQFSNSRSEMNVSTLELGDSALYLCASSTGTGSYNEQFFGPGTRLTVL.

This sequence joins TRBV6-4 and TRBJ2-2, with 8 bases identical to TRBD1. This CDR3 is built from 13 residues. CDR1 and CDR2 (germline): MRHNA, SNTAGT. The V and J ends lost 4 bases and 7 bases, in that order; junction bases with no gene match: 2. The CDR3 DNA reads TGTGCCAGCAGTGCAGGGGGCCACGGGGAGCTGTTTTTT. It yields the protein CASSAGGHGELFF.

The rearrangement links TRBV4-1 to TRBJ2-3; 7 bases align to TRBD1. From germline, CDR1 is MGHRA and CDR2 YSYEKL. V gave up 6 bases and J gave up 2 bases; unmatched junction bases: 14. This CDR3 region has 17 residues. As DNA, the CDR3 is TGCGCCAGCAGACGGGACAGTCCCCCGCTAAACACAGATACGCAGTATTTT. It translates to CASRRDSPPLNTDTQYF.

The chain employs TRBV5-4 and TRBJ2-5; TRBD2 matches 15 bases. Germline V gene data show CDR1 as SGHNT and CDR2 as YYREEE (reference sequence). V lost 6 bases to trimming and J lost 5 bases; unmatched junction nucleotides: 8. The CDR3 runs 16 residues. CDR3 in amino acids: CASNSRTSGGVETQYF. The CDR3 DNA reads TGTGCCAGCAACTCGCGGACTAGCGGGGGGGTGGAGACCCAGTACTTC.

The chain has TRBV14 and TRBJ1-6, with a weak D call TRBD1 (6 bases). The germline V gene has CDR1 SGHDN and CDR2 FVKESK. Trimming removed 4 bases at V and 10 bases at J, with 14 bases between. This CDR3 comprises 14 residues. The CDR3 bases are TGTGCCAGCAGCCTACCCAGGGGAAACTCACCCCTCCACTTT. Translating it yields CASSLPRGNSPLHF.

V is TRBV27 and J is TRBJ1-3, with D unresolved. CDR1 and CDR2 from the germline V gene are MNHEY and SMNVEV (reference sequence). CDR3 length equals 13 residues. V gave up 7 bases and J gave up 0 bases, with 7 bases separating them. This CDR3 is CASKELSGNTIYF. In nucleotides, the CDR3 is TGTGCCAGCAAGGAGCTCTCTGGAAACACCATATATTTT.

V is TRBV7-2 and J is TRBJ2-7, with 11 nucleotides matching TRBD2. The CDR3 length is 15 residues. Looked up from germline, CDR1 is SGHTA and CDR2 is FQGNSA. Losses at the gene ends were 5 bases for V and 5 bases for J; bases not matched to a gene: 8. CDR3 loop: CASSKTSGEGHEQYF. The CDR3 DNA reads as TGTGCCAGCAGCAAGACTAGCGGGGAAGGGCACGAGCAGTACTTC.

The chain is built from TRBV10-3 and TRBJ2-1; TRBD1 aligns across 9 bases. The CDR3 covers 15 residues. Germline loops: CDR1 ENHRY, CDR2 SYGVKD. V lost 8 bases, J lost 3 bases, and 8 bases stayed unmatched. This chain's CDR3 is CAIAPRDRDYNEQFF. The CDR3 DNA follows: TGTGCCATCGCACCCCGGGACAGGGACTACAATGAGCAGTTCTTC.

The gene calls are TRBV9 and TRBJ1-4; 8 bases fit TRBD1. J gave up 6 bases and V 0 bases, and 13 bases lay outside the gene matches. This CDR3 is built from 18 residues. Germline V gene sequence: CDR1 SGDLS, CDR2 YYNGEE. DNA for the CDR3: TGTGCCAGCAGCGTAGTCGAGACAGGGGTTAGGTGGGATGAAAAACTGTTTTTT. It codes for CASSVVETGVRWDEKLFF.

This clone has a single count. The gene calls are TRBV2 and TRBJ2-1, with D maybe TRBD1 (5 bases). CDR3 size: 15 residues. CDR1 is SNHLY, CDR2 FYNNEI, per germline. Trimming left V 6 bases short and J 7 bases short, with 19 bases between. CDR3: CASRPSRGAGNEQFF. DNA for the CDR3: TGTGCCAGCAGGCCCTCTAGGGGCGCAGGGAATGAGCAGTTCTTC. The whole variable domain, filled in from reference TRBV2 and TRBJ2-1, reads EPEVTQTPSHQVTQMGQEVILRCVPISNHLYFYWYRQILGQKVEFLVSFYNNEISEKSEIFDDQFSVERPDGSNFTLKIRSTKLEDSAMYFCASRPSRGAGNEQFFGPGTRLTVL.